A selection of T cell receptor beta chains follows, all from one sample in a study of blood T cell repertoires in COVID-19. Assay: immunoSEQ multiplex PCR; the TCRdb copy retains only in-frame clones and omits some. The sample has about 220,000 clones, more than 70% seen once. Specimen: peripheral blood. The receptors here all came from a woman between 50 and 59 years old with acute or convalescent COVID-19. CDR3s include the opening cysteine and the closing phenylalanine or tryptophan. D genes are given only for firm matches. Some rows have no size entry. The others give once, few or many, or a class for an expanded clone.

v_gene	abundance	len	d_gene	j_gene	CDR3nt	CDR3aa
TRBV19	-	13	-	TRBJ2-6	TGTGCCAGTAGGCCTACAGGAACCAACGTCCTGACTTTC	CASRPTGTNVLTF
TRBV29-1	-	15	-	TRBJ1-2	TGCAGCGTTGAAGATCAGGGGCGGGTTGACTATGGCTACACCTTC	CSVEDQGRVDYGYTF
TRBV6-6	-	20	TRBD1	TRBJ1-2	TGTGCCAGCAGCAATATCTTGGCGGGAACGGGACAGCAGTCCCCCTATGGCTACACCTTC	CASSNILAGTGQQSPYGYTF
TRBV20-1	-	11	-	TRBJ2-7	TGCAGTGCAGGGAGTTCCTACGAGCAGTACTTC	CSAGSSYEQYF
TRBV13	-	14	-	TRBJ2-5	TGTGCCAGCAGCTTACAGGGGTTGGGGGAGACCCAGTACTTC	CASSLQGLGETQYF
TRBV16	once	16	TRBD1	TRBJ1-1	TGTGCCAGCAGCCACGAAACGACAGGGGCGAACACTGAAGCTTTCTTT	CASSHETTGANTEAFF
TRBV7-2	-	15	-	TRBJ2-7	TGTGCCAGCAGCTTAGCTGCAGGGGACCTTAACGAGCAGTACTTC	CASSLAAGDLNEQYF
TRBV10-3	-	15	-	TRBJ2-2	TGTGCCATCAGTGAGTCGGGGGGGCGCACCGGGGAGCTGTTTTTT	CAISESGGRTGELFF
TRBV29-1	-	15	-	TRBJ2-7	TGCAGCGACCCGACCCCGGGACTGGGAGCCTACGAGCAGTACTTC	CSDPTPGLGAYEQYF
TRBV4-2	-	15	-	TRBJ2-1	TGTGCCAGCAGCCCCCGGCCAGGGGCCTACAATGAGCAGTTCTTC	CASSPRPGAYNEQFF
TRBV18	-	14	-	TRBJ1-1	TGTGCCAGCTCACTATCACAGGGAATCACTGAAGCTTTCTTT	CASSLSQGITEAFF
TRBV30	-	11	-	TRBJ1-1	TGTGCCTGGAGTATGCGGACTGAAGCTTTCTTT	CAWSMRTEAFF
TRBV10-3	-	16	TRBD2	TRBJ2-3	TGTGCCTCGGACCCGGGACTAGCGGGGCGGCGAGATACGCAGTATTTT	CASDPGLAGRRDTQYF
TRBV6-1	-	17	-	TRBJ2-1	TGTGCCAGCAGTGAAAGTAGGAGGGGATCAATTACCGATGAGCAGTTCTTC	CASSESRRGSITDEQFF
TRBV2	-	14	-	TRBJ2-7	TGTGCCAGCAGCAAACAGATTTCCACCTACGAGCAGTACTTC	CASSKQISTYEQYF
TRBV5-8	-	15	-	TRBJ2-3	TGTGCCAGCAGCTTGGGTCCTAGCCCGACAGATACGCAGTATTTT	CASSLGPSPTDTQYF
TRBV23-1	once	16	-	TRBJ2-5	TGCGCCACCAGTGGACAGACGAAGATCGGGAGGGAGACCCAGTACTTC	CATSGQTKIGRETQYF
TRBV28	-	15	TRBD2	TRBJ2-2	TGTGCCAGCAGTCTAGCGGGACGGAGCACCGGGGAGCTGTTTTTT	CASSLAGRSTGELFF
TRBV6-2/TRBV6-3	-	17	-	TRBJ1-4	TGTGCCAGCAGTGACCCCCACAGGACTACAACTAATGAAAAACTGTTTTTT	CASSDPHRTTTNEKLFF
TRBV2	-	14	-	TRBJ1-2	TGTGCCAGCGGGGCGTCTCTTGCTAACTATGGCTACACCTTC	CASGASLANYGYTF